This TCR beta chain stems from a study of blood T cells in healthy people across ages. Study details: The capture of about one barcoded beta molecule per two T cells was achieved by template switching. Study conclusions and caveats: Among long-lived donors, naive CD4+ cells were more numerous and diversity higher than in aged donors. Diversity of TCR beta correlated strongly with naive T cell percentage.

The use of a sample-barcoded 5' primer and a J-beta primer mix characterized a second PCR of roughly 6 to 11 cycles. TCRdb recomputed calls from the 5' RACE reads with MiXCR, one row per CDR3 protein. The sample consists of about 1.4 million distinct CDR3 sequences, approximately 60% of them appearing once. In regard to this clonotype: The antigen remains unidentified. The junction and the germline gene differ at one end; a read error may be behind it.

CDR3 length: 17 residues. CDR1 is MGHDK, CDR2 SYGVNS, per germline. Each donor gave ten milliliters of peripheral blood. The material sequenced was blood. V and J are TRBV25-1 and TRBJ2-6, with 8 bases aligning to TRBD1. The TCR comes from a young man in good health. CDR3 in amino acids: CASSSTGANSGTNVLTF. As DNA, the CDR3 is TGTGCCAGCAGCTCGACAGGGGCAAACTCTGGGACCAACGTCCTGACTTTC.